The 17 T cell receptor beta chains listed next were all sequenced from one sample in a study of T cell repertoires in cytomegalovirus infection. TCRdb reanalysed the reads using MiXCR and keeps one entry per CDR3 protein. The sample contains about a million distinct CDR3 sequences, roughly 31% of which appear only once. These TCRs' antigens remain unknown. This specimen consisted of cultured CD8+ T cells from PBMCs, obtained from culture after CMV antigen stimulation. All receptors derive from a human donor in good health (CMV status not recorded). Some clones in this sample may be carry-over from other donors' samples.

This clonotype has more than one count but fewer than ten. CDR3 in amino acids: CASSDYQETQYF. CDR3 in DNA: TGTGCCAGCAGTGACTATCAAGAGACCCAGTACTTC. The chain links TRBV2 to TRBJ2-5; unclear D gene. Trimming removed 3 bases at V and 2 bases at J, with 4 bases between. Germline V gene lookup returns CDR1 SNHLY and CDR2 FYNNEI. CDR3 length equals 12 residues.

J is TRBJ2-3 and V is TRBV7-9; 9 nucleotides line up with TRBD1. J was trimmed by 0 bases and V by 3 bases; bases with no gene match: 10. This CDR3 is built from 18 residues. Germline V gene data show CDR1 as SEHNR and CDR2 as FQNEAQ (reference sequence). The CDR3 region is CASSLGPGQGRSTDTQYF. For the CDR3, the DNA is TGTGCCAGCAGCTTGGGGCCGGGACAGGGCCGAAGCACAGATACGCAGTATTTT. The full variable domain, with the rest looked up from reference TRBV7-9 and TRBJ2-3, is DTGVSQNPRHKITKRGQNVTFRCDPISEHNRLYWYRQTLGQGPEFLTYFQNEAQLEKSRLLSDRFSAERPKGSFSTLEIQRTEQGDSAMYLCASSLGPGQGRSTDTQYFGPGTRLTVL.

This clonotype was seen a handful of times. This chain links TRBV7-3 with TRBJ1-1, with TRBD1 matching over 7 bases. CDR1 and CDR2 (germline): SGHTA, FQGTGA. CDR3 size: 15 residues. The V segment lost 0 bases and the J segment 5 bases; nucleotides outside the gene matches: 6. CDR3 sequence (DNA): TGTGCCAGCAGCTTAACCCCAGGGGGAGGGACTGAAGCTTTCTTT. It specifies CASSLTPGGGTEAFF.

The chain joins TRBV12-3 or TRBV12-4 to TRBJ2-6, with 7 bases identical to TRBD2. The V gene end was trimmed by 3 bases and the J gene end by 0 bases; junction bases not matched to a gene: 8. This CDR3 is 18 amino acids long. CDR3 bases: TGTGCCAGCAGTTTCGTAGCTGGCGGGAGCTCTGGGGCCAACGTCCTGACTTTC. Residues: CASSFVAGGSSGANVLTF.

This clonotype was observed a handful of times. V and J are TRBV7-6 and TRBJ2-7; 7 bases fit TRBD2. Germline V gives CDR1 SGHVS, CDR2 FNYEAQ. V was clipped by 5 bases and J by 0 bases; unmatched bases: 10. The CDR3 has 16 amino acids. In DNA form, the CDR3 reads TGTGCCAGCAGCCCCCTCGAGGGACTAAGCTCCTACGAGCAGTACGTC. Its translation: CASSPLEGLSSYEQYV.

In its sample, this clonotype was seen a few times. The chain uses TRBV27 and TRBJ1-4; D remains ambiguous. CDR1 is MNHEY and CDR2 is SMNVEV in the germline V gene (reference sequence). The CDR3 has 11 residues. V lost 10 bases, J lost 8 bases, and 11 bases lay in between. The CDR3 DNA is TGTGCCACCCACTCGGGAGAAAAACTGTTTTTT. This translates into CATHSGEKLFF.

There are many counts of this clonotype. The rearrangement joins TRBV19 to TRBJ1-1; D gene ambiguous. The length of the CDR3 is 12 residues. V dropped 10 bases and J dropped 2 bases, with 11 bases sitting between them. The germline CDR1 and CDR2 sequences are LNHDA and SQIVND (reference sequence). The CDR3 nucleotides read TGTGCCACTTCGACGGGTAACACTGAAGCTTTCTTT. Amino acids: CATSTGNTEAFF.

The chain is built from TRBV27 and TRBJ2-1, with TRBD2 matching over 8 bases. Germline V gives CDR1 MNHEY, CDR2 SMNVEV (reference sequence). V gave up 7 bases and J gave up 7 bases; unmatched junction bases: 12. The CDR3 runs to 15 residues. Here the CDR3 DNA reads TGTGCCAGCACCTCGGGGGGTCGGGGGGGGAATGAGCAGTTCTTC. Translating gives CASTSGGRGGNEQFF.

This clonotype was seen a few times. V and J are TRBV5-5 and TRBJ2-5; 9 bases align to TRBD1. The CDR3 spans 15 residues. The V gene end was trimmed by 4 bases and the J gene end by 4 bases; junction bases not matched to a gene: 8. CDR1 SGHKS and CDR2 YYEKEE come from the germline V gene (reference sequence). The CDR3 spells CASSGGQGTGETQYF. CDR3 coding DNA: TGTGCCAGCAGCGGAGGACAGGGGACGGGAGAGACCCAGTACTTC.

The table lists this clonotype with a few counts. The chain links TRBV7-9 to TRBJ2-7, with D perhaps assigned TRBD1 or TRBD2 (5 bases each). CDR1 and CDR2 (germline): SEHNR, FQNEAQ (reference sequence). The length of the CDR3 is 14 residues. Trimming left V 5 bases short and J 3 bases short, with 14 bases between. CDR3 in amino acids: CASSPGTDDYEQYV. The DNA for the CDR3 is TGTGCCAGCAGCCCAGGGACGGACGACTACGAGCAGTACGTC.

This chain joins TRBV7-9 and TRBJ1-3; D is uncertain. V dropped 1 base and J dropped 3 bases, with 7 bases sitting between them. CDR3 size: 14 residues. The germline V gene encodes CDR1 SEHNR and CDR2 FQNEAQ (reference sequence). CDR3: CASSLEQSGNTIYF. In DNA, the CDR3 is TGTGCCAGCAGCTTAGAACAGAGTGGAAACACCATATATTTT.

V is TRBV2 and J is TRBJ2-1; 13 nucleotides match TRBD2. CDR1 and CDR2 from the germline V gene are SNHLY and FYNNEI. The CDR3 consists of 14 residues. J was trimmed by 9 bases and V by 6 bases; bases with no gene match: 5. The CDR3 DNA sequence: TGTGCCAGCAGAACTAGCGGGGGGGCGGGTGAGCAGTTCTTC. Encoded protein: CASRTSGGAGEQFF.

This clonotype has a count of ten or more. One base away lies a much larger clone, so this may be a sequencing read error. The V gene is TRBV7-9, the J gene TRBJ2-1; D not resolved. V lost 2 bases and J 8 bases, leaving 1 base between the germline ends. The germline V gene has CDR1 SEHNR and CDR2 FQNEAQ (reference sequence). The CDR3 runs to 10 residues. The CDR3 region has the DNA TGTGCCAGCAGCTTATATGAGCAGTTCTTC. Translating gives CASSLYEQFF.

In this sample, this clonotype turned up a few times. V is TRBV6-6 and J is TRBJ2-7; 7 bases map to TRBD1. The germline V gene encodes CDR1 MNHNY and CDR2 SVGAGI (reference sequence). Trimming took 9 bases from V and 2 from J; bases not matched to a gene: 13. There are 15 residues in the CDR3. CDR3 coding DNA: TGTGCCAGTTCGACAGGGCCGGGACCAGCCTACGAGCAGTACTTC. This sequence encodes CASSTGPGPAYEQYF.

This clonotype was seen repeatedly, ten times or more. J is TRBJ1-4 and V is TRBV7-2; no firm D call. V lost 7 bases and J 5 bases, leaving 29 bases between the germline ends. Germline V gene sequence: CDR1 SGHTA, CDR2 FQGNSA. The CDR3 runs 19 residues. The CDR3 reads CASNQWERGIEGLNEKLFF. Written as DNA, the CDR3 is TGTGCCAGCAACCAATGGGAAAGAGGCATCGAAGGTCTAAATGAAAAACTGTTTTTT.

This clonotype was seen a few times. This chain joins TRBV7-6 and TRBJ2-7, with D unresolved. The CDR3 loop spans 13 amino acids. The germline V gene has CDR1 SGHVS and CDR2 FNYEAQ. V lost 1 base to trimming and J lost 3 bases, with 7 bases between them. CDR3 bases: TGTGCCAGCAGCTTAGGTCCTATCTACGAGCAGTACTTC. Translation gives CASSLGPIYEQYF.

At least ten counts were recorded for this clonotype. The V gene is TRBV7-6, the J gene TRBJ1-5, with no clear D. The CDR3 contains 17 residues. From germline, CDR1 is SGHVS and CDR2 FNYEAQ. The V gene lost 0 bases and the J gene lost 2 bases, with 14 bases spanning the gap. DNA for the CDR3: TGTGCCAGCAGCTTAGCTCACGGGGTCGTAGGCAATCAGCCCCAGCATTTT. Translating it yields CASSLAHGVVGNQPQHF.